This T cell receptor (beta chain) was obtained from a study of T cell repertoires in cytomegalovirus infection. Between the trimmed V and J ends, which lost 4 bases and 4 bases, there was a span of 17 bases. CDR1 is LGHDT, CDR2 YNNKEL, per germline (reference sequence). The CDR3 sequence is 16 residues long. One entry per CDR3 protein, called by TCRdb with MiXCR from the reads. The sample yields about 190,000 distinct CDR3 sequences, approximately 30% seen once. V usage is TRBV3-1 and J usage is TRBJ1-5; maybe TRBD1 (5 bases). Source material: PBMCs. The clonotype originates from a human donor in good health (CMV status not recorded). Some clones in this sample may be carry-over from other donors' samples. CDR3 residues: CASSPLGGTLNQPQHF. DNA of the CDR3: TGTGCCAGCAGCCCCCTCGGAGGGACTCTAAATCAGCCCCAGCATTTT.